This passage covers 6 T cell receptor beta chains from one sample sequenced in a study of blood T cell repertoires in COVID-19. Sequenced by immunoSEQ multiplex PCR; TCRdb stores in-frame clones only, minus some. Found here are about 400,000 clones, about 85% of them singletons; the top ten hold about 2.1%. The material sequenced was PBMCs or T cells enriched from blood (not recorded which). The receptors were gathered from a woman in her late teens or twenties with acute COVID-19.

V and J are TRBV27 and TRBJ1-1; D gene uncertain. CDR3 length equals 14 residues. The ends were cut back, 3 bases at V and 3 bases at J, with 11 bases in the middle. Germline assignment: CDR1 MNHEY and CDR2 SMNVEV (reference sequence). The CDR3 coding sequence is TGTGCCAGCAGTTTTGGCCGGGGAGACACTGAAGCTTTCTTT. Amino acids: CASSFGRGDTEAFF.

The chain is built from TRBV28 and TRBJ2-1; 9 bases are a match to TRBD2. The CDR3 consists of 16 residues. Germline V gene sequence: CDR1 MDHEN, CDR2 SYDVKM. The ends lost 11 bases at V and 8 bases at J; junction bases unmatched: 19. Here the CDR3 DNA reads TGTGCCTACTCCTCTCCGATTAGCGGGAGTGGGTATGAGCAGTTCTTC. It codes for CAYSSPISGSGYEQFF. The complete variable domain, with remaining parts taken from reference TRBV28 and TRBJ2-1, reads DVKVTQSSRYLVKRTGEKVFLECVQDMDHENMFWYRQDPGLGLRLIYFSYDVKMKEKGDIPEGYSVSREKKERFSLILESASTNQTSMYLCAYSSPISGSGYEQFFGPGTRLTVL.

This sequence joins TRBV7-2 and TRBJ2-3; 10 bases align to TRBD2. Per the germline V gene, CDR1 is SGHTA and CDR2 is FQGNSA. V was pared by 5 bases and J by 2 bases, with 10 bases of the junction left unmatched. The CDR3 covers 17 residues. CDR3 loop: CASSTAASGGSTDTQYF. The CDR3 DNA follows: TGTGCCAGCAGCACCGCCGCTAGCGGGGGTTCCACAGATACGCAGTATTTT.

This chain uses TRBV7-9 with TRBJ2-2; TRBD1 aligns across 7 bases. V dropped 5 bases and J dropped 4; count of bases not matched to a gene: 10. The CDR3 extends over 16 amino acids. The germline V gene has CDR1 SEHNR and CDR2 FQNEAQ (reference sequence). CDR3: CASSPPGQTLTGELFF. Here the CDR3 DNA reads TGTGCCAGCAGCCCTCCGGGACAGACTCTCACCGGGGAGCTGTTTTTT.

The rearrangement uses TRBV19 and TRBJ1-4; 10 positions agree with TRBD1. Per germline, CDR1 LNHDA and CDR2 SQIVND (reference sequence). V dropped 4 bases and J dropped 7; count of bases not matched to a gene: 3. The CDR3 sequence is 14 residues long. CDR3 in DNA: TGTGCCAGTAGTAGCGGACAGGGGGGTGAAAAACTGTTTTTT. Encoded protein: CASSSGQGGEKLFF. Together with reference TRBV19 and TRBJ1-4, the CDR3 gives the full variable domain: DGGITQSPKYLFRKEGQNVTLSCEQNLNHDAMYWYRQDPGQGLRLIYYSQIVNDFQKGDIAEGYSVSREKKESFPLTVTSAQKNPTAFYLCASSSGQGGEKLFFGSGTQLSVL.

V is TRBV21-1 and J is TRBJ2-5; the D call of TRBD2 is as the table states it, not checked on the DNA. TRBV21-1 represents a pseudogene. This CDR3 spans 18 amino acids. This chain's CDR3 is CASSKRGGGRRARETQYF. DNA of the CDR3: TGTGCCAGCAGCAAACGAGGCGGGGGGCGCAGGGCAAGAGAGACCCAGTACTTC.